This T cell receptor beta chain was observed in a study of shared clonotypes between healthy human individuals (dated by TCRdb to about 2020). Turning to the overall study: The cohort included a few men and two women between 18 and 49 years of age. Per donor, leukapheresis produced somewhere between about 0.8 and 9 billion PBMCs. To estimate repertoire size and how much clonotypes are shared between individuals, the study performed deep sequencing of blood TCR repertoires from a few healthy adults. For each donor, CD4 naive and CD4 memory were each given three plates, CD8 naive was given two plates, and CD8 memory was given one plate. To increase sequencing depth and limit assay-specific biases, different laboratories used diverse techniques to prepare libraries and sequence TCR repertoires. General study outcomes and caveats: About 5% of naive CD4, 3.5% of naive CD8, roughly 2.4% of memory CD4, and 0.35% to 0.4% of memory CD8 clonotypes were shared across several donors. Estimated clonotype richness was generally larger for naive than for memory subsets. Even with the large sequencing depth, rarefaction of the sorted-subset datasets indicated that sequencing was incomplete. Compared with non-shared clonotypes, the clonotypes found in all four sorted-subset donors had higher generation probabilities. Because the study included only a small number of donors, the genetic and exposure-history diversity represented was limited. Based on pairwise subsampling, the degree of clonotype sharing among donors was expected to be affected by sequencing depth. Sampling was limited to blood, and TCR repertoires in tissue likely differ from TCR repertoires in blood.

For this clone: What this receptor recognizes is not known. Base quality data are lacking; no much larger clone is found one base away.

TCR CDR3 regions were amplified from genomic DNA by multiplex PCR using the deep immunoSEQ assay. Genomic DNA extracted from each cell subset was distributed evenly over all wells of several immunoSEQ 96-well plates, and each plate served as one replicate. For sorted subsets, approximately 210 ng genomic DNA, equal to tens of thousands of T cell genomes, was loaded into each replicate PCR. The purified libraries were quantified using a Qubit 3.0 fluorometer, sized with a Bioanalyzer 2100, and then quantified again using the KAPA Library Quantification kit. Every immunoSEQ 96-well plate was sequenced on a separate single-read 150-cycle Illumina NextSeq 550 flow cell. The paper's data handling went like this. The immunoSEQ output contained only junctional sequences without quality scores, so filtering could not match that applied to full-length reads. Sequences were annotated with PyIR, a Python wrapper for IgBLAST v1.9, and V/J genes and CDR3 were assigned using IMGT germline references. Any read was removed if the V/J assignment was weak (E-value above 1e-6), the CDR3 was missing, or the read contained stop codons, out-of-frame junctions, or ambiguous translated residues. V3J clonotypes were defined as sequences sharing the same inferred V gene, J gene, and CDR3 amino acid sequence. The percentage overlap between two repertoires was calculated by dividing the number of shared unique clonotypes by the size of the smaller repertoire. RTK rarefaction, the Chao1 estimator, and Recon v2.1 estimates of unobserved clonotypes were used to assess repertoire richness. Generation probabilities were computed with OLGA for all TCRbeta clonotypes obtained by the gDNA method from several donors. The table was pulled from immuneACCESS by TCRdb, which kept in-frame rearrangements only. Such tables lose some clones; where checked, under half of the loss comes from unresolved V genes, and the rest has no known cause. The DNA was the basis for D and trimming; V, J and clone size are from that table. The sample records roughly 2.2 million clones, about 92% of which are singletons. Together, the top ten hold 0.39% of the sample.

Donors were healthy HIV-negative adults with no recently reported acute infections or vaccinations. Only Caucasian adults living in Nashville, Tennessee, USA were represented among the donors. CD4+ T cells were enriched by magnetic negative selection, after which naive cells were positively selected on CD45RA and the negative fraction was taken as the memory subset. After blood collection by leukapheresis, PBMCs were isolated using Ficoll-Histopaque density gradient centrifugation and then cryopreserved in the vapor phase of liquid nitrogen. Analytical flow cytometry was used to check the purity and quantity of every magnetically sorted T cell population. From each sorted fraction, genomic DNA was isolated and quantified by UV absorbance on a Nanodrop 2000c. The source of this sequence is a man younger than 35 in good health. Some clones in this sample may be carry-over from other donors' samples. The sequenced sample consisted of naive CD4+ T cells from PBMCs. Per the publication, the cell subset or site label means: CD45RA+ positively selected.

The nucleotides read TGTGCCAGCAGCAACCTTTACAGGGGTCAGACCCAGTACTTC. Translated, it reads CASSNLYRGQTQYF. The chain couples TRBV11-2 to TRBJ2-5; 7 nucleotides in the junction match TRBD1. The germline V gene supplies CDR1 SGHAT and CDR2 FQNNGV. At the junction V is shortened by 5 bases and J by 6 bases; bases outside the gene matches: 9. There are 14 amino acids in the CDR3, from cysteine to phenylalanine inclusive. Just the 42-base CDR3 DNA is kept, in frame starting at base 1.